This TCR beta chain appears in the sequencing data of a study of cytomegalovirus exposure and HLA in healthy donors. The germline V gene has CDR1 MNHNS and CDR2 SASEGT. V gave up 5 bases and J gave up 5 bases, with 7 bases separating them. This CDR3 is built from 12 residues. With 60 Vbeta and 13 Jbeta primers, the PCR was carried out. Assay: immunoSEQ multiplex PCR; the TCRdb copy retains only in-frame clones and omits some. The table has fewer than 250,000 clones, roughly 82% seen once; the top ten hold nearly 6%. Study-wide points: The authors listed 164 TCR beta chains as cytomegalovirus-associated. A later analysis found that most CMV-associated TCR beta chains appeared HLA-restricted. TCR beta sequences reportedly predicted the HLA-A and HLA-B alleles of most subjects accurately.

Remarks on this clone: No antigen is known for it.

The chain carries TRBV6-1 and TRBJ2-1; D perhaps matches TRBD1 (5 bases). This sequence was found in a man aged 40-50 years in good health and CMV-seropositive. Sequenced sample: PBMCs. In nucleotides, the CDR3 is TGTGCCAGCAGTAAACAGGACAATGAGCAGTTCTTC. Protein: CASSKQDNEQFF.